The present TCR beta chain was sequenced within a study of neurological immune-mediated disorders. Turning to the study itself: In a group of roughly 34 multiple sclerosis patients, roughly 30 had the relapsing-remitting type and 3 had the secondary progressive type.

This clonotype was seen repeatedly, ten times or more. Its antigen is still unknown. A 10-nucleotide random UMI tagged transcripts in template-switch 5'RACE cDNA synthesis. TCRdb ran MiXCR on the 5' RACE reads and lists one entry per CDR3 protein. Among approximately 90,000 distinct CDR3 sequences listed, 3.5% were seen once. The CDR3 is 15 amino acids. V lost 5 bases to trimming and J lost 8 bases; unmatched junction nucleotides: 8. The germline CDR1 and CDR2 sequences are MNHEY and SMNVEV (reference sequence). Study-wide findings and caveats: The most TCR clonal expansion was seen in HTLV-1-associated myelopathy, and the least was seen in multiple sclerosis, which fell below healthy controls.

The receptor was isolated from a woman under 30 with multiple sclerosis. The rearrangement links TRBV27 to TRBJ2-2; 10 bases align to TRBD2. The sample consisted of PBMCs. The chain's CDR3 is CASSPGTSDVGELFF. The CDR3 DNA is TGTGCCAGCAGTCCTGGGACTAGCGATGTGGGGGAGCTGTTTTTT.